This T cell receptor (beta chain) is from a study of shared clonotypes between healthy human individuals. Study-level background: Each donor's CD4 naive and CD4 memory cells filled three plates apiece, CD8 naive two, and CD8 memory one. Study-wide findings and caveats: The authors sampled blood alone, and tissue repertoires likely differ.

The test was conducted at deep level. Sequencing used immunoSEQ multiplex PCR; TCRdb keeps in-frame clones, though not all of them. The profile shows approximately 620,000 clones, around 97% of them singletons. As regards this clone: Antigen specificity is unknown.

With V trimmed by 2 bases and J by 9 bases, 9 bases remained unmatched. The germline V gene encodes CDR1 MDHEN and CDR2 SYDVKM. The CDR3 has 15 residues. The receptor was isolated from a woman under 40 in good health. Sequenced sample: naive CD4+ T cells sorted from blood. Subset of the sample: CD45RA+ positively selected. The chain links TRBV28 to TRBJ2-1, with 8 bases fitting TRBD2. The CDR3, as DNA: TGTGCCAGCAGTTTAACCAGCGGGGGACAAGGTGAGCAGTTCTTC. Amino acid sequence: CASSLTSGGQGEQFF. The full variable domain, rest sourced from reference TRBV28 and TRBJ2-1, is DVKVTQSSRYLVKRTGEKVFLECVQDMDHENMFWYRQDPGLGLRLIYFSYDVKMKEKGDIPEGYSVSREKKERFSLILESASTNQTSMYLCASSLTSGGQGEQFFGPGTRLTVL.